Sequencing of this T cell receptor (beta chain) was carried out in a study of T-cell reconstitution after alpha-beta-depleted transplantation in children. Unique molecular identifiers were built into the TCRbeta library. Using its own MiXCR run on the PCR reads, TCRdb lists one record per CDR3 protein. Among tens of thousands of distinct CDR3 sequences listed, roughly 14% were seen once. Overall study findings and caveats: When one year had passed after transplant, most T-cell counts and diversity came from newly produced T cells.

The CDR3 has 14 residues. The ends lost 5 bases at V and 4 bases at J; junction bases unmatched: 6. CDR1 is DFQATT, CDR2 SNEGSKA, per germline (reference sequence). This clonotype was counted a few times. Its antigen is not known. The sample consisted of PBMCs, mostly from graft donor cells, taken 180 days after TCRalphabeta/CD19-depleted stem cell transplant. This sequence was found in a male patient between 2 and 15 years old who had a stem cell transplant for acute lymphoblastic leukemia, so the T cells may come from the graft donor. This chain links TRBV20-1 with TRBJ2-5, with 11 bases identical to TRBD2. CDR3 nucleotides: TGCAGTGCTCTTAGCGGGAGGGCCGGAGAGACCCAGTACTTC. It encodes CSALSGRAGETQYF.